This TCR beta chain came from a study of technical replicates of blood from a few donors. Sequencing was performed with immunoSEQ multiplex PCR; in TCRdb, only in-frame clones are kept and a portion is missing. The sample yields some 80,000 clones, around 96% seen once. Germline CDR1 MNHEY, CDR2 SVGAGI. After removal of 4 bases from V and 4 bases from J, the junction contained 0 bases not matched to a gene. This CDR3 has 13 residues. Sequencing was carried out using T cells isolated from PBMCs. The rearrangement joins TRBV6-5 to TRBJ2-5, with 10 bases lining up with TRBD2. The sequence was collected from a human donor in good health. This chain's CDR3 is CASSLAGGETQYF. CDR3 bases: TGTGCCAGCAGTTTAGCGGGAGGAGAGACCCAGTACTTC.